The source of this T cell receptor beta chain is a study of T-cell reconstitution after alpha-beta-depleted transplantation in children. The CDR3 has 19 amino acids. Germline CDR1 is SNHLY and CDR2 is FYNNEI. V shed 3 bases and J 0 bases; nucleotides not matched to a gene: 8. As it was prepared, the TCRbeta library received unique molecular identifiers. TCRdb re-derived calls from the PCR reads in MiXCR, one entry per CDR3 protein. The repertoire holds 700,000 to 850,000 distinct CDR3 sequences, about 15% seen once, with around 5% in the top ten. The TCR comes from a male patient younger than 18 who had a stem cell transplant for acute lymphoblastic leukemia, so the T cells may come from the graft donor. This material consisted of PBMCs, mostly from graft donor cells, taken 360 days after TCRalphabeta/CD19-depleted stem cell transplant. J is TRBJ2-1 and V is TRBV2; TRBD2 matches at 13 bases. The CDR3, as DNA: TGTGCCAGCAGTGATATGACTAGCGGGAGGCCCTCCTCCTACAATGAGCAGTTCTTC. Protein product: CASSDMTSGRPSSYNEQFF.